This T cell receptor beta chain is drawn from a study of blood T cell repertoires in COVID-19. CDR3 size: 13 residues. The ends were cut back, 3 bases at V and 8 bases at J, with 10 bases in the middle. Germline V gives CDR1 SNHLY, CDR2 FYNNEI. In the authors' workflow: Amplification with reference gene primers provided the estimates of nucleated cell counts. The assay was immunoSEQ multiplex PCR, and TCRdb's table has in-frame clones only and misses some. V, J and clone size are those of that table, while D and trimming were read from the DNA. The table records more than 150,000 clones, roughly four fifths of them present only once. Symptom resolution, clearance, or two negative PCRs marked the recovered donors of Cohort 3.

V usage is TRBV2 and J usage is TRBJ1-4; the D gene is possibly TRBD1 (6 bases). The TCR originated in a man aged 50 to 59 who had recovered from COVID-19. Specimen: PBMCs or T cells enriched from blood (not recorded which). The CDR3 DNA is TGTGCCAGCAGTGAGGAAGACAGGGAAAAACTGTTTTTT. This translates into CASSEEDREKLFF.